A single sample gave rise to the 31 T cell receptor beta chains below, sequenced in a study of cytomegalovirus exposure and HLA in healthy donors (dated by TCRdb to 2017 to 2019). Library generation was performed with the immunoSEQ multiplex PCR assay. A mixture of 60 forward primers for TCR Vbeta segments and 13 reverse primers for TCR Jbeta segments was used in the multiplex PCR. Held by TCRdb, this immuneACCESS table contains in-frame sequences only and omits some clones. Under half of the omission traces to an unresolved V gene where checked; the cause of the rest is unknown. The sample includes 190,000 or so clones, with 75% to 85% observed a single time. Of the sample, 0.65% falls within the top ten clones. Sample: PBMCs. The receptors here all came from a boy between 10 and 17 years old in good health and CMV-seronegative.

The rearrangement uses TRBV4-1 and TRBJ1-6; D perhaps matches TRBD1 (6 bases). This CDR3 spans 15 amino acids. Trimming cost V 0 bases and J 6 bases, with 9 bases left between them. Per germline, CDR1 MGHRA and CDR2 YSYEKL. CDR3 protein: CASSQDPGVNSPLHF. For the CDR3, the DNA is TGCGCCAGCAGCCAAGACCCAGGGGTTAATTCACCCCTCCACTTT.

The V call is TRBV7-2, the J call TRBJ2-1, with TRBD1 as a possible D gene (6 bases). The germline V gene encodes CDR1 SGHTA and CDR2 FQGNSA. The CDR3 runs to 13 residues. The V gene lost 6 bases and the J gene lost 3 bases, with 9 bases spanning the gap. DNA of the CDR3: TGTGCCAGCAGTAGACAGGTCTACAATGAGCAGTTCTTC. Residues: CASSRQVYNEQFF.

The rearrangement links TRBV19 to TRBJ1-1; maybe TRBD1 (6 bases). Germline loops: CDR1 LNHDA, CDR2 SQIVND (reference sequence). This CDR3 has 14 amino acids. V was clipped by 5 bases and J by 3 bases, with 13 bases between them. CDR3 coding DNA: TGTGCCAGTAGTGCCTCGGGGGGCCACACTGAAGCTTTCTTT. This sequence encodes CASSASGGHTEAFF.

This clone was seen only once. V and J are TRBV5-1 and TRBJ2-1; 8 positions agree with TRBD2. The CDR3 is made up of 20 amino acids. V lost 2 bases and J lost 3; bases outside the gene matches: 19. CDR1 is SGHRS, CDR2 YFSETQ, per germline. CDR3 sequence (DNA): TGCGCCAGCAGCTTCTGGGAGCGGGGGACCCGACTAGACCTCTACAATGAGCAGTTCTTC. Amino acid sequence: CASSFWERGTRLDLYNEQFF.

V and J are TRBV7-3 and TRBJ2-1; no clear D. With 1 base removed from V and 10 bases from J, the gap between germline ends came to 11 bases. Per the germline V gene, CDR1 is SGHTA and CDR2 is FQGTGA. The CDR3 has 13 amino acids. The CDR3 sequence: CASSLSQVGEQFF. As DNA, the CDR3 is TGTGCCAGCAGCTTAAGTCAGGTAGGCGAGCAGTTCTTC. Drawing the rest from reference TRBV7-3 and TRBJ2-1, the complete variable domain is GAGVSQTPSNKVTEKGKYVELRCDPISGHTALYWYRQSLGQGPEFLIYFQGTGAADDSGLPNDRFFAVRPEGSVSTLKIQRTERGDSAVYLCASSLSQVGEQFFGPGTRLTVL.

The chain recombines TRBV6-6 with TRBJ2-3; 8 nucleotides line up with TRBD1. Germline CDR1 and CDR2: MNHNY and SVGAGI (reference sequence). This CDR3 has 15 amino acids. The trim removed 2 bases at V and 3 bases at J, leaving 4 bases unmatched. This CDR3 is CASSYPRGRTDTQYF. The CDR3 DNA reads TGTGCCAGCAGTTACCCCAGGGGGCGAACAGATACGCAGTATTTT.

Here the CDR3 reads CASSRPDSSYEQYF. As DNA, the CDR3 is TGCGCCAGCAGCCGCCCGGACAGCTCCTACGAGCAGTACTTC. The chain has TRBV4-1 and TRBJ2-7; tentative D call: TRBD1 (6 bases). This CDR3 is 14 amino acids long. The germline V and J ends were trimmed by 4 bases and 0 bases, with 10 bases remaining between them. Germline CDR1 is MGHRA and CDR2 is YSYEKL.

The chain uses TRBV7-2 and TRBJ2-1; D possibly corresponds to TRBD2 (6 bases). V lost 5 bases and J lost 8, with 19 bases in between. The CDR3 consists of 15 residues. The germline V gene encodes CDR1 SGHTA and CDR2 FQGNSA. Here the CDR3 reads CASSVGFGGVDEQFF. The CDR3 DNA reads TGTGCCAGCAGCGTTGGTTTTGGAGGGGTGGATGAGCAGTTCTTC. The full variable domain, rest sourced from reference TRBV7-2 and TRBJ2-1, is GAGVSQSPSNKVTEKGKDVELRCDPISGHTALYWYRQSLGQGLEFLIYFQGNSAPDKSGLPSDRFSAERTGGSVSTLTIQRTQQEDSAVYLCASSVGFGGVDEQFFGPGTRLTVL.

This chain uses TRBV19 with TRBJ1-2; perhaps TRBD1 as D (5 bases). The CDR3 covers 15 residues. The germline V gene has CDR1 LNHDA and CDR2 SQIVND (reference sequence). Trimming stripped 3 bases from V and 4 bases from J, with 15 bases between. The CDR3 reads CASSIGQGFPYGYTF. The DNA for the CDR3 is TGTGCCAGTAGTATCGGGCAGGGTTTCCCCTATGGCTACACCTTC.

The chain links TRBV18 to TRBJ1-1; 7 nucleotides match TRBD1. Germline CDR1 KGHSH, CDR2 LQKENI. The V gene end was trimmed by 3 bases and the J gene end by 2 bases; junction bases not matched to a gene: 6. The CDR3 extends over 15 amino acids. This chain's CDR3 is CASSPGTEKNTEAFF. Here the CDR3 DNA reads TGTGCCAGCTCACCCGGGACAGAAAAAAACACTGAAGCTTTCTTT. The full variable domain, rest sourced from reference TRBV18 and TRBJ1-1, is NAGVMQNPRHLVRRRGQEARLRCSPMKGHSHVYWYRQLPEEGLKFMVYLQKENIIDESGMPKERFSAEFPKEGPSILRIQQVVRGDSAAYFCASSPGTEKNTEAFFGQGTRLTVV.

The rearrangement joins TRBV29-1 to TRBJ2-1; 10 nucleotides match TRBD1. CDR3 size: 13 residues. In germline, CDR1 is SQVTM, CDR2 ANQGSEA. The ends lost 3 bases at V and 9 bases at J; junction bases unmatched: 5. For the CDR3, the DNA is TGCAGCGTTGAGGGGACAGGGGAGGTTGAGCAGTTCTTC. Encoded protein: CSVEGTGEVEQFF.

Only one count was recorded for this clone. The rearrangement links TRBV4-1 to TRBJ1-1, with no clear D. There are 13 residues in the CDR3. V lost 0 bases to trimming and J lost 7 bases, with 9 bases between them. The germline CDR1 and CDR2 sequences are MGHRA and YSYEKL. The CDR3 bases are TGCGCCAGCAGCCAAGATCATCGGGATGAAGCTTTCTTT. It translates to CASSQDHRDEAFF.

The rearrangement links TRBV11-3 to TRBJ2-1; TRBD2 matches 16 bases. This CDR3 has 16 amino acids. V gave up 5 bases and J gave up 6 bases; unmatched junction bases: 4. Germline CDR1 SGHNT, CDR2 YENEEA. The CDR3 protein is CASSRGLAGGFNEQFF. CDR3 DNA: TGTGCCAGCAGCCGGGGACTAGCGGGAGGGTTCAATGAGCAGTTCTTC.

The chain employs TRBV2 and TRBJ2-1, with 12 bases aligning to TRBD1. The CDR3 has 13 residues. J gave up 10 bases and V 6 bases, and 4 bases lay outside the gene matches. Germline CDR1 is SNHLY and CDR2 is FYNNEI. This CDR3 reads CASSGDRGREQFF. CDR3 in DNA: TGTGCCAGCAGCGGGGACAGGGGGCGAGAGCAGTTCTTC.

This chain links TRBV29-1 with TRBJ2-7; weak D call: TRBD1 (5 bases). Germline CDR1 reads SQVTM; CDR2 reads ANQGSEA. Trimming left V 4 bases short and J 2 bases short, with 15 bases between. This CDR3 contains 14 residues. The CDR3 loop is CSVAGQSDPYEQYF. The CDR3 region has the DNA TGCAGCGTTGCAGGGCAGAGTGATCCCTACGAGCAGTACTTC.

The chain couples TRBV6-5 to TRBJ2-7; 8 bases fit TRBD2. Germline V gene data show CDR1 as MNHEY and CDR2 as SVGAGI. The CDR3 covers 15 residues. V was pared by 6 bases and J by 3 bases, with 10 bases of the junction left unmatched. The CDR3 loop reads CASRNSGSGGYEQYF. In DNA form, the CDR3 reads TGTGCCAGCAGGAACTCGGGAAGCGGGGGCTACGAGCAGTACTTC.

The chain is built from TRBV12-5 and TRBJ1-2; D is unclear. CDR1 LGHNT and CDR2 FRNRAP come from the germline V gene. The V end lost 1 base, the J end lost 1 base, and 19 bases lay between the germline ends. The CDR3 contains 18 residues. Here the CDR3 DNA reads TGTGCTAGTGGTTTGGCCTGGGAGACTTTGCTTATTAACTATGGCTACACCTTC. Translating it yields CASGLAWETLLINYGYTF.

J is TRBJ1-4 and V is TRBV6-5; TRBD1 matches 10 bases. CDR3 length equals 13 residues. The germline V gene has CDR1 MNHEY and CDR2 SVGAGI. The V segment lost 4 bases and the J segment 8 bases; nucleotides outside the gene matches: 1. The chain's CDR3 is CASSWDRGEKLFF. As DNA, the CDR3 is TGTGCCAGCAGTTGGGACAGGGGAGAAAAACTGTTTTTT.

The V and J genes are TRBV19 and TRBJ1-2; D ambiguous. Trimming removed 2 bases from V and 2 bases from J, with 9 bases in between. The germline gives CDR1 LNHDA, CDR2 SQIVND (reference sequence). The CDR3 is 14 residues long. CDR3 in amino acids: CASSIQPQNYGYTF. CDR3 sequence (DNA): TGTGCCAGTAGTATACAACCACAGAACTATGGCTACACCTTC.

The V gene is TRBV6-1, the J gene TRBJ2-1; 7 bases match TRBD1. This CDR3 is built from 16 residues. Trimming cost V 4 bases and J 0 bases; bases outside gene matches: 6. CDR1 is MNHNS, CDR2 SASEGT, per germline. CDR3 in DNA: TGTGCCAGCAGTGTGCTACAGGGGAGCTCCTACAATGAGCAGTTCTTC. It codes for CASSVLQGSSYNEQFF.

The rearrangement joins TRBV30 to TRBJ2-4; D may be TRBD1 (6 bases). Looked up from germline, CDR1 is GTSNPN and CDR2 is SVGIG (reference sequence). With 4 bases removed from V and 3 bases from J, the gap between germline ends came to 16 bases. The CDR3 runs to 15 residues. CDR3 amino acids: CAWTLQGWGKNIQYF. DNA of the CDR3: TGTGCCTGGACACTTCAGGGGTGGGGCAAAAACATTCAGTACTTC.

This rearrangement joins TRBV6-5 to TRBJ2-7; D is possibly TRBD2 (7 bases). CDR1 and CDR2 (germline): MNHEY, SVGAGI. Trimming stripped 0 bases from V and 2 bases from J, with 11 bases between. The CDR3 extends over 15 amino acids. This chain's CDR3 is CASSYSGGGPYEQYF. In nucleotides, the CDR3 is TGTGCCAGCAGTTACTCGGGGGGGGGCCCCTACGAGCAGTACTTC.

V and J are TRBV4-1 and TRBJ1-2, with 8 bases aligning to TRBD1. The V gene's germline CDR1 is MGHRA and CDR2 YSYEKL. The V and J ends lost 0 bases and 2 bases, in that order; junction bases with no gene match: 5. The length of the CDR3 is 16 residues. CDR3 nucleotide sequence: TGCGCCAGCAGCCAAGAGGACAGGGCCCTCAACTATGGCTACACCTTC. This sequence encodes CASSQEDRALNYGYTF.

The V call is TRBV7-8, the J call TRBJ2-2; D possibly corresponds to TRBD1 (6 bases). The CDR3 length is 14 residues. Looked up from germline, CDR1 is SGHVS and CDR2 is FQNEAQ. V shed 2 bases and J shed 6 bases, with 10 bases lying between them. CDR3 in amino acids: CASSLWTAAGELFF. As DNA, the CDR3 is TGTGCCAGCAGCTTATGGACAGCGGCCGGGGAGCTGTTTTTT.

The chain recombines TRBV9 with TRBJ2-7; the match to TRBD1 covers 8 bases. CDR1 is SGDLS and CDR2 is YYNGEE in the germline V gene. The CDR3 contains 16 residues. With 4 bases clipped from V and 2 bases from J, the junction kept 11 bases outside the gene matches. CDR3 sequence: CASSYLDRAGPYEQYF. The CDR3, as DNA: TGTGCCAGCAGCTACCTGGACAGGGCTGGCCCCTACGAGCAGTACTTC.

CDR3 amino acids: CASSISGTSGETQYF. The CDR3 DNA sequence: TGTGCCAGCAGCATATCCGGGACTAGCGGCGAGACCCAGTACTTC. The rearrangement joins TRBV9 to TRBJ2-5; 11 nucleotides align to TRBD2. Germline values: CDR1 SGDLS, CDR2 YYNGEE. The CDR3 covers 15 residues. V lost 4 bases and J lost 5; bases outside the gene matches: 7.

The V gene is TRBV19, the J gene TRBJ1-2, with unresolved D. The CDR3 contains 13 residues. V was shortened by 4 bases and J by 4 bases, with 10 bases between the two germline ends. Germline V gene sequence: CDR1 LNHDA, CDR2 SQIVND (reference sequence). The CDR3 DNA reads as TGTGCCAGTAGTAGCCGGCAGGCCTATGGCTACACCTTC. Its protein is CASSSRQAYGYTF.

The chain joins TRBV5-8 to TRBJ2-1; 8 bases fit TRBD1. The CDR3 sequence is 14 residues long. The junction had 0 bases not matched to a gene; V was cut back by 4 bases and J by 0 bases. Germline CDR1 SGHTS, CDR2 YDEGEE. Written as DNA, the CDR3 is TGTGCCAGCAGCACAGGGGGCTCCTACAATGAGCAGTTCTTC. Its translation: CASSTGGSYNEQFF.

The chain recombines TRBV6-5 with TRBJ2-7, with a possible D match to TRBD2 (6 bases). Germline CDR1 MNHEY, CDR2 SVGAGI. This CDR3 region has 15 residues. Trimming took off 2 bases at V and 0 bases at J, with 11 bases between the two ends. The DNA of the CDR3 is TGTGCCAGCAGTTACGTGGGGAGGAGCTCCTACGAGCAGTACTTC. Its protein product is CASSYVGRSSYEQYF.

This clone came up once. This chain links TRBV6-4 with TRBJ2-3; D uncertain. Trimming shortened V by 0 bases and J by 2 bases, and 6 bases separated the two germline ends. The CDR3 is made up of 14 amino acids. Germline V CDR1 and CDR2: MRHNA, SNTAGT. The CDR3: CASSDSGPTDTQYF. CDR3 sequence (DNA): TGTGCCAGCAGTGACTCGGGCCCCACAGATACGCAGTATTTT.

This rearrangement joins TRBV11-1 to TRBJ1-1; weak D call: TRBD1 (5 bases). The CDR3 extends over 14 amino acids. Trimming took off 1 base at V and 1 base at J, with 7 bases between the two ends. Germline V gene sequence: CDR1 SGHAT, CDR2 FQDESV (reference sequence). CDR3 residues: CASSLGQWNTEAFF. Written as DNA, the CDR3 is TGTGCCAGCAGCTTAGGACAGTGGAACACTGAAGCTTTCTTT. Looking up the rest from reference TRBV11-1 and TRBJ1-1 gives the full variable domain: EAEVAQSPRYKITEKSQAVAFWCDPISGHATLYWYRQILGQGPELLVQFQDESVVDDSQLPKDRFSAERLKGVDSTLKIQPAELGDSAMYLCASSLGQWNTEAFFGQGTRLTVV.